The present T cell receptor (beta chain) was sequenced within a study of spatial heterogeneity in lung cancer (dated by TCRdb to the late 2010s). In the study overall: Beta-chain transcripts were consistently detected in greater numbers than alpha-chain transcripts, which likely reflects a higher abundance of beta-chain transcripts. In tumor regions, TCR transcript counts showed a strong correlation with a T cell transcriptional module score from matched bulk RNA-seq. In the raw uncorrected reads, each unique combination of TCR and UMI appeared on average more than ten times. The study quantitatively compared TCR alpha and beta repertoires across multiple tumor regions, matched nontumor lung and blood in non-small cell lung cancer. Nonsynonymous mutation counts, determined by whole-exome sequencing of tumor tissue, were related to TCR repertoire features. At surgery, both alpha and beta chains were TCR-sequenced in 200 to 250 tumor regions, about 64 matched nontumor lung samples and 56 PBMC samples. General findings and caveats noted by the study authors: Counts of ubiquitous and regional expanded TCRs correlated with counts of ubiquitous and regional nonsynonymous mutations, respectively. Confirming at a functional level the hypothesis that regional TCRs recognize regional mutations was considered to require additional single-cell paired TCR alpha and beta sequencing. TCR-seq coverage of tumor T cells was estimated at only around 7% for alpha chains and about 13% for beta chains. The tumor nonsynonymous mutation count correlated with the number of expanded intratumoral alpha and beta TCRs.

V sheds 6 bases and J sheds 2 bases, leaving 13 bases between their ends. Including cysteine and phenylalanine, the CDR3 has 14 amino acids. Only CDR3 DNA remains: 42 bases, in frame from the first base. The CDR1 and CDR2 encoded by the germline V gene (reference sequence) are SEHNR and FQNEAQ. On this clonotype itself: This clone's antigen is unknown. Base qualities are not provided; no much larger clone lies one nucleotide away.

Libraries came from 5' RACE. Sequencing was performed on a NextSeq 500. To allow correction of PCR and sequencing errors, the TCR library protocol tagged every TCR cDNA molecule with a unique molecular identifier. From the authors' description of their analysis: TCR identification, UMI-based error correction and CDR3 extraction were all carried out with Decombinator tools. TCRs above a frequency of 2 per 1,000, corresponding to the top 1% of the tumor frequency distribution, were defined as expanded. Expanded tumor TCRs statistically deemed absent (corrected P<0.05) from at least one tumor region were classed as regional, and all other expanded tumor TCRs were classed as ubiquitous. Each repertoire was subsampled 100 times to 5,000 TCRs, after which Renyi diversity was computed with the R vegan package. CDR3 similarity networks were constructed using string-kernel similarity of amino acid triplets, with links drawn between CDR3s whose pairwise similarity was above 0.82. Using fastp trimming at Q25 and MiXCR clonotype assembly, TCRdb reanalyzed the public sequencing data and kept in-frame beta chains. Each CDR3 protein appears once, grouped with its most common genes and DNA. These V and J calls are TCRdb output, not the study's own analysis. Counted in this sample were some 97,000 distinct CDR3 sequences; nearly 4.5% of them appeared once. Together, the top ten hold approximately 21% of the sample.

The sample's time point, from its label and the paper: sample taken at primary tumor resection. The donors were some 76 patients from the lung TRACERx cohort who had early-stage, untreated non-small cell lung cancer. For TCR sequencing, whole RNA was extracted from tumor and nontumor lung tissue, or from cryopreserved PBMC samples, and no cell sorting was done. A patient was chosen for TCR sequencing only when enough RNA was available from at least two tumor regions. Before being selected, tumor and adjacent nontumor lung specimens were reviewed by a lung pathologist. The sample here was lung tumor tissue, taken at surgery. The source of this sequence is a male donor with early-stage non-small cell lung cancer. Recombination linked TRBV7-9 to TRBJ1-1, with the D gene not confidently named. The sequenced DNA: TGTGCCAGCAGGCCAAGCACACACAACACTGAAGCTTTCTTT. This encodes CASRPSTHNTEAFF.